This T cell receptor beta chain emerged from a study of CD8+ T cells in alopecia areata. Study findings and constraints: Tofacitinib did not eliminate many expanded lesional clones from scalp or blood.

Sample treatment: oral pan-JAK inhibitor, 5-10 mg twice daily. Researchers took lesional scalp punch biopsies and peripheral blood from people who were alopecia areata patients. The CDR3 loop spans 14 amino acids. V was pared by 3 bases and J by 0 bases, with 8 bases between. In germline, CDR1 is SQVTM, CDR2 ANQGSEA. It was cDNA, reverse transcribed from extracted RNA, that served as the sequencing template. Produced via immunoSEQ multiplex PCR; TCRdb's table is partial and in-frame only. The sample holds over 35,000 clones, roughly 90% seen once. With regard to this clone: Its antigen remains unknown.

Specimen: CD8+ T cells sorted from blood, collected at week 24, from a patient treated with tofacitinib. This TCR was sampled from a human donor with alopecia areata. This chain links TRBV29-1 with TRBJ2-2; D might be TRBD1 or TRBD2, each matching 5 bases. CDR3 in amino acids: CSVEVGANTGELFF. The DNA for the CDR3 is TGCAGCGTTGAGGTGGGGGCGAACACCGGGGAGCTGTTTTTT.